These 19 T cell receptor beta chains were sequenced from one sample in a study of spatial heterogeneity in lung cancer (dated by TCRdb to about 2019). Overall results and qualifications from the work: The number of expanded intratumoral alpha and beta TCRs correlated with the tumor nonsynonymous mutation count.

This specimen's time point label, per the study, means: sample taken at primary tumor resection. Antigen specificity for these receptors is unknown. The library was obtained by 5' RACE. The listed sequencing device is NextSeq 500. TCRdb redid the processing of the public reads, applying fastp at Q25 and MiXCR, and retained in-frame beta chains. CDR3 protein duplicates are merged, each entry listing the most common genes and DNA. The sample table records over 10,000 distinct CDR3 sequences; approximately 5.6% of these occur just once. The ten largest clones add up to around 10% of the sample. Sequenced material: lung tumor tissue, taken at surgery. The receptors stem from a female donor with early-stage non-small cell lung cancer.

In this sample, this clonotype turned up many times. A library prepared for alpha chains yielded this beta chain as an off-target read; its size is of little meaning. The chain uses TRBV12-5 and TRBJ2-1; 10 bases match TRBD2. Germline lookup yields CDR1 LGHNT and CDR2 FRNRAP. The CDR3 runs to 17 residues. J was trimmed by 2 bases and V by 1 base; bases with no gene match: 5. This CDR3 is CASGLAISGGAYNEQFF. CDR3 sequence (DNA): TGTGCTAGTGGTTTGGCAATAAGCGGGGGGGCCTACAATGAGCAGTTCTTC.

This clonotype came up many times. This beta chain represents an off-target read in a library built for alpha chains; its size is of limited meaning. The V and J genes are TRBV12-3 or TRBV12-4 and TRBJ1-4, with 7 bases aligning to TRBD1. The CDR3 runs 14 residues. Germline trimming cut 5 bases from V and 7 bases from J; bases unmatched to any gene: 7. The chain's CDR3 is CASSLRQGSEKLFF. DNA of the CDR3: TGTGCCAGCAGTCTTAGACAGGGTAGTGAAAAACTGTTTTTT.

This clonotype has a count of ten or more. The size of this beta chain means little, since it is a stray read in a library made for alpha chains. The chain couples TRBV6-2 or TRBV6-3 to TRBJ1-1, with a weak D call TRBD1 (6 bases). This CDR3 is 18 amino acids long. CDR1 is MNHEY and CDR2 is SVGEGT in the germline V gene. Between the trimmed V and J ends, which lost 6 bases and 0 bases, there was a span of 23 bases. The CDR3 sequence: CASRRGEGTRGLNTEAFF. CDR3 nucleotide sequence: TGTGCCAGCAGAAGGGGTGAAGGAACGAGGGGGTTGAACACTGAAGCTTTCTTT.

This clonotype came up many times. The library was prepared for alpha chains; this beta chain is a stray read, so its frequency means little. The V and J genes are TRBV20-1 and TRBJ2-3, with no clear D. Trimming stripped 2 bases from V and 2 bases from J, with 5 bases between. This CDR3 has 12 residues. Germline CDR1 reads DFQATT; CDR2 reads SNEGSKA (reference sequence). The CDR3 spells CSARQFTDTQYF. CDR3 DNA: TGCAGTGCTAGACAGTTCACAGATACGCAGTATTTT.

This clonotype was seen ten or more times. This beta chain is a stray sequence in a library constructed for alpha chains; its clone size is not meaningful. This rearrangement joins TRBV19 to TRBJ1-6; a possible D gene is TRBD1 (5 bases). CDR1 is LNHDA, CDR2 SQIVND, per germline (reference sequence). V lost 4 bases and J 7 bases, leaving 20 bases between the germline ends. This CDR3 has 17 amino acids. This CDR3 reads CASSKPSRRGLNSPLHF. CDR3 bases: TGTGCCAGTAGTAAACCCTCAAGAAGGGGTTTGAATTCACCCCTCCACTTT. The full variable domain, with the rest looked up from reference TRBV19 and TRBJ1-6, is DGGITQSPKYLFRKEGQNVTLSCEQNLNHDAMYWYRQDPGQGLRLIYYSQIVNDFQKGDIAEGYSVSREKKESFPLTVTSAQKNPTAFYLCASSKPSRRGLNSPLHFGNGTRLTVT.

By share, this clonotype ranks as medium-sized. A library prepared for alpha chains yielded this beta chain as an off-target read; its size is of little meaning. The V and J genes are TRBV7-6 and TRBJ2-7; 9 nucleotides line up with TRBD1. CDR3 size: 15 residues. The germline gives CDR1 SGHVS, CDR2 FNYEAQ. After removal of 4 bases from V and 4 bases from J, the junction contained 8 bases not matched to a gene. CDR3 region: CASSSPLQGAYEQYF. The CDR3, as DNA: TGTGCCAGCAGCTCCCCCCTACAGGGGGCGTACGAGCAGTACTTC.

This clonotype was observed many times. With the library built for alpha chains, this beta chain is off target and its frequency is not meaningful. CDR3 protein: CASSQELSYTQYF. CDR3 sequence (DNA): TGTGCCAGCAGCCAAGAGCTCTCCTATACGCAGTATTTT. The chain combines TRBV4-2 with TRBJ2-3, with D uncertain. Germline CDR1 reads LGHNA; CDR2 reads YNFKEQ. V was pared by 0 bases and J by 7 bases, with 8 bases between. CDR3 size: 13 residues.

This clonotype was counted ten times or more. Since the library was made to target alpha chains, this beta chain is a stray read and its abundance is not meaningful. The gene calls are TRBV19 and TRBJ2-1, with 7 bases fitting TRBD1. This CDR3 comprises 15 residues. The V segment lost 5 bases and the J segment 3 bases; nucleotides outside the gene matches: 7. The germline gives CDR1 LNHDA, CDR2 SQIVND (reference sequence). The CDR3 DNA sequence: TGTGCCAGTAGTTCTACAGGGGCTATCTACAATGAGCAGTTCTTC. It is translated as CASSSTGAIYNEQFF.

This clonotype has ten or more counts. This beta chain is a stray read from a library made for alpha chains; its abundance is not meaningful. The rearrangement links TRBV6-1 to TRBJ2-2, with 7 nucleotides matching TRBD1. CDR1 is MNHNS and CDR2 is SASEGT in the germline V gene. The V gene end was trimmed by 10 bases and the J gene end by 6 bases; junction bases not matched to a gene: 8. The CDR3 totals 13 residues. The CDR3 here is CATWDSTPGELFF. CDR3 nucleotides: TGTGCCACCTGGGACAGCACACCCGGGGAGCTGTTTTTT.

This clonotype ranks as medium-sized. Since it is a stray read in a library aimed at alpha chains, this beta chain has a size that is not meaningful. This chain uses TRBV7-3 with TRBJ2-2, with a possible D match to TRBD1 (6 bases). There are 15 residues in the CDR3. V gave up 5 bases and J gave up 4 bases, with 14 bases separating them. Germline values: CDR1 SGHTA, CDR2 FQGTGA. The CDR3 loop reads CASSQLGQPTGELFF. CDR3 in DNA: TGTGCCAGCAGCCAACTTGGACAGCCCACCGGGGAGCTGTTTTTT.

There are many counts of this clonotype. For a library built for alpha chains, this beta chain is a stray read; little rests on its size. The chain has TRBV12-3 or TRBV12-4 and TRBJ1-4, with D possibly being TRBD1 (6 bases). V was clipped by 4 bases and J by 9 bases, with 18 bases between them. The CDR3 runs 15 residues. CDR3 sequence (DNA): TGTGCCAGCAGTTCATCCAGGGGCGTCGGGAAAAAACTGTTTTTT. Residues: CASSSSRGVGKKLFF.

This clonotype occurred many times. This beta chain turned up in a library designed for alpha chains; as an off-target read, its abundance says little. CDR3 nucleotides: TGTGCCAGCAGCCAAGATCGGGGGCAGCCCCAGCATTTT. Protein: CASSQDRGQPQHF. V and J are TRBV3-1 and TRBJ1-5; D is possibly TRBD1 (5 bases). The length of the CDR3 is 13 residues. V lost 0 bases, J lost 7 bases, and 7 bases lay in between. Germline V gene lookup returns CDR1 LGHDT and CDR2 YNNKEL (reference sequence).

This clonotype was counted many times. A library prepared for alpha chains yielded this beta chain as an off-target read; its size is of little meaning. The rearrangement uses TRBV15 and TRBJ2-3; 8 positions match TRBD1. The CDR3 length is 17 residues. The germline gives CDR1 LNHNV, CDR2 YYDKDF (reference sequence). The trim removed 1 base at V and 0 bases at J, leaving 6 bases unmatched. DNA of the CDR3: TGTGCCACCAGCAGAGCCAGACAGGGGCCAAGCACAGATACGCAGTATTTT. Protein sequence: CATSRARQGPSTDTQYF.

This clonotype appeared many times. This beta chain lies outside the target of a library built for alpha chains; its clone size means little. V gene TRBV5-4 combines with J gene TRBJ2-4; possible D gene TRBD1, 5 bases. The CDR3 runs 12 residues. Germline V lookup: CDR1 SGHNT, CDR2 YYREEE (reference sequence). V lost 4 bases to trimming and J lost 8 bases, with 10 bases between them. CDR3: CASSRGTDIQYF. DNA of the CDR3: TGTGCCAGCAGCAGGGGTACCGACATTCAGTACTTC.

At least ten counts were recorded for this clonotype. Within a library made for alpha chains, this beta chain is off target, and its count is uninformative. This chain uses TRBV20-1 with TRBJ2-5; 8 positions agree with TRBD2. Trimming removed 0 bases from V and 6 bases from J; junction bases left unmatched: 12. The V gene's germline CDR1 is DFQATT and CDR2 SNEGSKA (reference sequence). CDR3 size: 16 residues. The chain's CDR3 is CSARDRRGAVLKTQYF. The CDR3 DNA reads as TGCAGTGCTAGAGATCGGCGGGGGGCGGTCCTGAAGACCCAGTACTTC.

This clonotype came up many times. Little can be read into the size of this beta chain, an off-target read in a library designed for alpha chains. This rearrangement joins TRBV28 to TRBJ2-3; D is perhaps TRBD2 (6 bases). CDR3 length: 16 residues. V gave up 5 bases and J gave up 7 bases, with 22 bases separating them. Germline assignment: CDR1 MDHEN and CDR2 SYDVKM. The CDR3 loop reads CASSKFRRGSSNTQYF. The CDR3 DNA sequence: TGTGCCAGCAGTAAGTTTCGTCGGGGGTCCTCCAATACGCAGTATTTT.

This clonotype was observed at least ten times. Since the library was made to target alpha chains, this beta chain is a stray read and its abundance is not meaningful. The chain carries TRBV10-3 and TRBJ2-1, with 8 bases that match TRBD2. The V and J ends lost 0 bases and 10 bases, in that order; junction bases with no gene match: 5. This CDR3 has 14 residues. Germline CDR1 reads ENHRY; CDR2 reads SYGVKD. The DNA for the CDR3 is TGTGCCATCAGTGAGTCGCGGGGGGTTATGGAGCAGTTCTTC. Translated, it gives CAISESRGVMEQFF.

This clonotype has at least ten counts. This beta chain is a stray read from a library made for alpha chains; its abundance is not meaningful. The V call is TRBV5-1, the J call TRBJ1-6; maybe TRBD1 (5 bases). The CDR3 sequence is 15 residues long. Trimming shortened V by 2 bases and J by 7 bases, and 13 bases separated the two germline ends. In germline, CDR1 is SGHRS, CDR2 YFSETQ. CDR3 coding DNA: TGCGCCAGCAGCTTTTCACCAGGGCGCAATTCACCCCTCCACTTT. Residues: CASSFSPGRNSPLHF.

This clonotype has ten or more counts. With the library built for alpha chains, this beta chain is off target and its frequency is not meaningful. The rearrangement joins TRBV7-2 to TRBJ1-6; 12 positions agree with TRBD1. V trimming: 5 bases; J trimming: 9 bases; junction bases outside the gene matches: 5. There are 15 residues in the CDR3. Germline values: CDR1 SGHTA, CDR2 FQGNSA. For the CDR3, the DNA is TGTGCCAGCAGCCCACGGGACAGGGGGCTTTCACCCCTCCACTTT. It is translated as CASSPRDRGLSPLHF.